This T cell receptor (beta chain) originates from a study of shared clonotypes between healthy human individuals (TCRdb year 2020). General notes on the study: The cohort included three men and a couple of women between 18 and 49 years of age. For each donor, CD4 naive and CD4 memory were each given three plates, CD8 naive was given two plates, and CD8 memory was given one plate. The study deeply sequenced blood TCR repertoires of about 5 healthy adults to estimate repertoire size and the extent of clonotype sharing between individuals. Different laboratories and diverse techniques were used to prepare libraries and sequence TCR repertoires, to increase sequencing depth and limit assay-specific biases. Between about 0.85 and 8.9 billion PBMCs per donor were obtained by leukapheresis.

Beyond this particular receptor, the publication reports: Rarefaction of sorted-subset datasets indicated incomplete sequencing despite the large sequencing depth. Compared with non-shared clonotypes, clonotypes shared by all four sorted-subset donors had higher generation probabilities. Naive subsets generally had larger estimated clonotype richness than memory subsets. Across four donors, approximately 5% of naive CD4, roughly 3.3% of naive CD8, roughly 2.3% of memory CD4, and 0.3% to 0.45% of memory CD8 clonotypes were shared. Pairwise subsampling indicated that sequencing depth was expected to affect the degree of clonotype sharing among donors. The small number of donors limited the genetic and exposure-history diversity represented. Sampling was limited to blood, and TCR repertoires in tissue likely differ from TCR repertoires in blood.

TCR CDR3 regions were amplified from genomic DNA by multiplex PCR using the deep immunoSEQ assay. Extracted genomic DNA from each cell subset was distributed evenly across all wells of several immunoSEQ 96-well plates, and each plate was treated as a replicate. Each replicate PCR for sorted subsets received approximately 200 ng genomic DNA, equal to some 32,000 T cell genomes. Purified libraries were measured with a Qubit 3.0 fluorometer, size-checked on a Bioanalyzer 2100, and measured again with the KAPA Library Quantification kit. A separate single-read 150-cycle Illumina NextSeq 550 flow cell was used to sequence each immunoSEQ 96-well plate. On the authors' methods: The immunoSEQ output contained only junctional sequences without quality scores, so filtering could not match that applied to full-length reads. Sequences were annotated with PyIR, a Python wrapper for IgBLAST v1.9, and V/J genes and CDR3 were assigned using IMGT germline references. Reads were filtered out if the reads had weak V/J assignments (E-value above 1e-6), no CDR3, stop codons, out-of-frame junctions, or ambiguous translated residues. V3J clonotypes were defined as sequences sharing an identical inferred V gene, J gene, and CDR3 amino acid sequence. Percentage overlap between repertoires was computed as shared unique clonotypes divided by the size of the smaller repertoire. Richness of each repertoire was evaluated using RTK rarefaction, the Chao1 estimator, and Recon v2.1 estimates of unobserved clonotypes. Generation probabilities for all TCRbeta clonotypes obtained by the gDNA method from a handful of donors were computed using OLGA. Entries here come from immuneACCESS through TCRdb and include only in-frame sequences with V and J called. Some clones fail to appear in such tables; in the studies checked, an unresolved V gene covers under half of the shortfall, and the cause of the remainder is unknown. V and J calls and clone size come straight from that table; D and trimming were deduced from the DNA. The sample profile shows about 980,000 clones; approximately 76% of them were found once. About 1.5% of the sample is held by the ten biggest clonotypes.

For this clone: Its antigen target is currently unknown. No quality values exist for individual bases; no much larger clone is one base distant. Other nucleotide sequences in the sample specify the same CDR3.

The donors were healthy, HIV-negative adults who had no recently reported acute infections or vaccinations. Every donor was a Caucasian adult residing in Nashville, Tennessee, USA. CD4+ T cells were enriched through magnetic negative selection, after which naive cells were positively selected on CD45RA and the remaining negative fraction served as the memory subset. After blood collection by leukapheresis, PBMCs were isolated using Ficoll-Histopaque density gradient centrifugation and then cryopreserved in the vapor phase of liquid nitrogen. Purity and quantity of every magnetically sorted T cell population were checked by analytical flow cytometry. Each sorted fraction had its genomic DNA isolated and then quantified by UV absorbance on a Nanodrop 2000c. Its CDR3 holds 14 amino acids, cysteine through phenylalanine. Only the CDR3 part of the read is kept: 42 bases, read in frame from the first base. V is cut back by 5 bases and J by 4 bases, with 6 bases in the junction unmatched. CDR1 and CDR2 (SGHTA, FQGNSA) derive from the germline V gene.

The rearrangement combines TRBV7-2 with TRBJ2-7; TRBD1 agrees with 9 junctional bases. The origin of this receptor is a man aged 18 to 29 in good health. Sample: memory CD4+ T cells sorted from blood. The cell subset or site tag for this specimen amounts to: CD45RA-negative fraction. The nucleotides are TGTGCCAGCAGCCCCAACAGGGGGCCGTACGAGCAGTACTTC. It specifies CASSPNRGPYEQYF. The full variable domain, completed from the reference TRBV7-2 and TRBJ2-7 proteins outside the CDR3, reads GAGVSQSPSNKVTEKGKDVELRCDPISGHTALYWYRQSLGQGLEFLIYFQGNSAPDKSGLPSDRFSAERTGGSVSTLTIQRTQQEDSAVYLCASSPNRGPYEQYFGPGTRLTVT.